This T cell receptor (beta chain) is drawn from a study of identifying expanded T cells in peripheral blood. Study conclusions and caveats: Clone count variance between approximately two-week samples rose with total template count. About 1.2 clones differed between technical replicates, versus around 15 and 18 over time.

Some clones are missing from TCRdb's copy, which holds only in-frame ones; the method was immunoSEQ multiplex PCR. The sample has 75,000 to 90,000 clones, 85% to 90% seen once. Healthy donors had no documented immune events, such as infections, while sampled. As for this clone: As yet, its antigen is unknown.

The V gene's germline CDR1 is SGHRS and CDR2 YFSETQ. The CDR3 loop spans 16 amino acids. Between the trimmed V and J ends, which lost 1 base and 2 bases, there was a span of 14 bases. This TCR derives from a person aged 18-69 years in good health. The gene calls are TRBV5-1 and TRBJ2-3; TRBD2 might be the D (5 bases). Sequences were obtained from blood. The CDR3 spells CASSLNTAEFTDTQYF. The CDR3 DNA follows: TGCGCCAGCAGCTTGAATACAGCGGAATTCACAGATACGCAGTATTTT. Combining the CDR3 with reference TRBV5-1 and TRBJ2-3 gives the whole variable domain KAGVTQTPRYLIKTRGQQVTLSCSPISGHRSVSWYQQTPGQGLQFLFEYFSETQRNKGNFPGRFSGRQFSNSRSEMNVSTLELGDSALYLCASSLNTAEFTDTQYFGPGTRLTVL.